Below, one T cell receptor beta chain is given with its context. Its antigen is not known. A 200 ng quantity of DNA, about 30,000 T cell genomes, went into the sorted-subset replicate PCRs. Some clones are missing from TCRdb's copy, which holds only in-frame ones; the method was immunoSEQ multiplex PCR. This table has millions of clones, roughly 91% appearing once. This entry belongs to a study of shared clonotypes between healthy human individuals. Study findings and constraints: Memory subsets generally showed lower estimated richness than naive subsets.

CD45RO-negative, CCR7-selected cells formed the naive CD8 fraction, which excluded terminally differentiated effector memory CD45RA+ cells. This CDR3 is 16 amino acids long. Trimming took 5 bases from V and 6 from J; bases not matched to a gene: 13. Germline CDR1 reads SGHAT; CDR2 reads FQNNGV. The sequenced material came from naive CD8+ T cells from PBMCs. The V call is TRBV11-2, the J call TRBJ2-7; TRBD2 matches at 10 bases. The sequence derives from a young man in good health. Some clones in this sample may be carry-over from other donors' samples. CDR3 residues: CASSPTSGANRGEQYF. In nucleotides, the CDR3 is TGTGCCAGCAGCCCAACTAGCGGGGCAAACCGGGGCGAGCAGTACTTC.